The entry below describes one TCR beta chain. The data were obtained in a study of siplizumab effects on memory and regulatory T cells. Method: immunoSEQ multiplex PCR; TCRdb's copy keeps in-frame clones and lacks some. The sample carries over 95,000 clones, around 93% recorded once. The germline V gene encodes CDR1 SNHLY and CDR2 FYNNEI. This CDR3 has 14 residues. J lost 5 bases, V lost 9 bases, and 9 bases had no gene match. The chain links TRBV2 to TRBJ1-4; TRBD1 agrees at 7 bases. The sample comprised non-Treg CD4+ T cells sorted from blood. The clonotype comes from a human donor in good health. DNA for the CDR3: TGTGCCAGTTTACGGGACAGCTCAAATGAAAAACTGTTTTTT. This sequence encodes CASLRDSSNEKLFF.